This T cell receptor beta chain appears in the sequencing data of a study of CD8+ T cells in alopecia areata. Study-level points and caveats: In blood and scalp, many expanded lesional clones persisted during tofacitinib.

Treatment defined: oral pan-JAK inhibitor, 5-10 mg twice daily. RNA extraction was followed by reverse transcription into cDNA, which acted as the sequencing template. Measured with immunoSEQ multiplex PCR; TCRdb has only the in-frame clones, and not every one. In the table there are around 180,000 clones, about 65% of which are singletons. For this clone: Its antigen is as yet unknown.

This sequence was found in a human donor with alopecia areata. Sequencing was performed on CD4+ T cells sorted from blood, taken at approximately week 49, from a patient treated with tofacitinib.

DNA of the CDR3: TGTGCCAGCAACCCGGACAGAAATGAAAAACTGTTTTTT. Protein product: CASNPDRNEKLFF. V gene TRBV2 combines with J gene TRBJ1-4; perhaps TRBD1 as D (6 bases). The CDR3 sequence is 13 residues long. V shed 7 bases and J shed 5 bases, with 11 bases lying between them. Germline V CDR1 and CDR2: SNHLY, FYNNEI.